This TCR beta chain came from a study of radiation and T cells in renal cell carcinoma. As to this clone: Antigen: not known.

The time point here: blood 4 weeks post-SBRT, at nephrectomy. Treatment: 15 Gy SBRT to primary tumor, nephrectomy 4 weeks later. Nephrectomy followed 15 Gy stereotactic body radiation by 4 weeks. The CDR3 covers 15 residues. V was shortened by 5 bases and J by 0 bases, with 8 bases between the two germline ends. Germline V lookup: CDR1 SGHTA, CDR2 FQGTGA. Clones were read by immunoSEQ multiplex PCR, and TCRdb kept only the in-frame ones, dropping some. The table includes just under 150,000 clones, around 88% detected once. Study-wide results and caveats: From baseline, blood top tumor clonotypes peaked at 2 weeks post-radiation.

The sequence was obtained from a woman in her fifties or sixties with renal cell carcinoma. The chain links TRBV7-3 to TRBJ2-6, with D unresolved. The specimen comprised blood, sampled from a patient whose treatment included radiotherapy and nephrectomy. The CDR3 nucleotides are TGTGCCAGCAGCCCATTAGGCTCTGGGGCCAACGTCCTGACTTTC. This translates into CASSPLGSGANVLTF.